The sequence of this T cell receptor beta chain was determined in a study of tumor-infiltrating lymphocytes in primary liver carcinoma. Study-wide context: Patients of both sexes were 30 to 69 years old. Points from the study as a whole: CD8+ and CD4+ repertoires went uncompared, the samples being bulk unsorted.

This CDR3 has 13 residues. Germline CDR1 is SGHAT and CDR2 is FQNNGV. Blood RNA was derived from unsorted whole blood, and germline DNA was extracted too. As to this clonotype: The antigen remains unidentified. Because it lacks the conserved phenylalanine or tryptophan at the end, this CDR3 is likely a read error.

TCR beta cDNA was made from around 520 ng total RNA with a constant-region primer. Construction of TCR beta libraries relied on three successive nested multiplex PCR rounds employing slightly modified ARM-PCR. It was with TRBV1-TRBV30 forward primers and a C-beta reverse primer that the first two PCR rounds were run, at around 11 cycles each. TCRdb processed the multiplex PCR reads anew with MiXCR; each CDR3 protein has one entry. The sample yields about 310,000 distinct CDR3 sequences, almost 60% seen once. The receptor was derived from a woman in her 30s with primary liver carcinoma and hepatitis B virus infection. The chain couples TRBV11-2 to TRBJ1-1, with TRBD1 identical over 10 bases. The source material was peripheral blood. In nucleotides, the CDR3 is TGTGCCAGCAACTTAGGGACAGGGGCTGAAGCTTTCTCT. It yields the protein CASNLGTGAEAFS.